The 22 T cell receptor beta chains presented below share a single source sample, sequenced in a study of CD8+ T cells in alopecia areata. Once RNA had been extracted, it was reverse transcribed into cDNA to act as the sequencing template. Sequenced by immunoSEQ multiplex PCR; TCRdb stores in-frame clones only, minus some. The sample has some 120,000 clones, 50% to 75% seen once; the top ten hold 10% to 15%. Treatment here: oral pan-JAK inhibitor, 5-10 mg twice daily. This specimen consisted of CD8+ T cells sorted from blood, obtained at week 24, from a patient treated with tofacitinib. The receptors were sampled from a human donor with alopecia areata.

V usage is TRBV6-5 and J usage is TRBJ2-2; D is unclear. Germline V lookup: CDR1 MNHEY, CDR2 SVGAGI. The ends were cut back, 0 bases at V and 4 bases at J, with 12 bases in the middle. The CDR3 runs to 16 residues. The CDR3 protein is CASSYSIGQFTGELFF. For the CDR3, the DNA is TGTGCCAGCAGTTACTCGATCGGCCAGTTCACCGGGGAGCTGTTTTTT.

This clone came up a few times. With only one base between it and a far larger clone, this is likely a read error. The chain uses TRBV6-5 and TRBJ2-6; D ambiguous. Germline CDR1 reads MNHEY; CDR2 reads SVGAGI. The V end was cut by 2 bases, the J end by 0 bases, with 2 bases between. The CDR3 is 14 amino acids. CDR3 coding DNA: TGTGCCAGCAGTTACAGCTCTGGGGCCAACGTCCTGACTTTC. It yields the protein CASSYSSGANVLTF.

This sequence joins TRBV7-2 and TRBJ2-7; D ambiguous. The CDR3 is 13 amino acids. V lost 3 bases to trimming and J lost 2 bases, with 8 bases between them. The germline V gene encodes CDR1 SGHTA and CDR2 FQGNSA. The CDR3 region is CASSFDTTYEQYF. The CDR3 DNA reads as TGTGCCAGCAGCTTCGACACTACCTACGAGCAGTACTTC.

The gene calls are TRBV4-3 and TRBJ2-5; no firm D call. This CDR3 has 15 amino acids. Germline V gene lookup returns CDR1 LGHNA and CDR2 YSLEER. V was trimmed by 3 bases and J by 4 bases, leaving 15 bases between them. CDR3 nucleotides: TGCGCCAGCAGCCAGATCCTTGAGCACCGAGAGACCCAGTACTTC. This translates into CASSQILEHRETQYF.

The chain couples TRBV6-5 to TRBJ1-5; D gene unclear. V lost 5 bases and J lost 3, with 11 bases in between. This CDR3 region has 14 residues. From germline, CDR1 is MNHEY and CDR2 SVGAGI. CDR3 nucleotides: TGTGCCAGCAGTACCGACAACCCCAATCAGCCCCAGCATTTT. Protein product: CASSTDNPNQPQHF.

This clone came up a few times. This chain links TRBV11-2 with TRBJ2-3; a possible D gene is TRBD1 (7 bases). Germline CDR1 is SGHAT and CDR2 is FQNNGV. V was shortened by 2 bases and J by 6 bases, with 21 bases between the two germline ends. The CDR3 has 17 residues. The CDR3 is CASSLIVYAGQRDTQYF. CDR3 DNA: TGTGCCAGCAGCTTAATTGTTTATGCGGGACAGCGGGATACGCAGTATTTT.

This clone was recorded a few times. This rearrangement joins TRBV27 to TRBJ1-1; D uncertain. The CDR3 spans 16 residues. Trimming took 4 bases from V and 0 from J, leaving 15 bases between them. The germline CDR1 and CDR2 sequences are MNHEY and SMNVEV (reference sequence). CDR3 coding DNA: TGTGCCAGCAGTTCGGTTGGTGCGGGGATGAACACTGAAGCTTTCTTT. Translation: CASSSVGAGMNTEAFF.

The genes are TRBV30 and TRBJ2-1, with TRBD2 matching 8 bases. CDR1 and CDR2 from the germline V gene are GTSNPN and SVGIG (reference sequence). V lost 5 bases, J lost 3 bases, and 6 bases stayed unmatched. The CDR3 sequence is 14 residues long. The CDR3 region has the DNA TGTGCCTGGGCCCTTGGGACTAGCTACAATGAGCAGTTCTTC. It is translated as CAWALGTSYNEQFF.

The rearrangement uses TRBV7-9 and TRBJ2-4; D uncertain. V was cut by 4 bases and J by 3 bases, with 10 bases left in between. CDR3 length: 14 amino acids. Germline CDR1 and CDR2: SEHNR and FQNEAQ (reference sequence). The CDR3 loop reads CASSSAVIKNIQYF. CDR3 coding DNA: TGTGCCAGCAGCTCCGCGGTAATCAAAAACATTCAGTACTTC.

The rearrangement links TRBV4-3 to TRBJ2-3, with D possibly TRBD2 on 7 matching bases. The ends were cut back, 0 bases at V and 6 bases at J, with 16 bases in the middle. This CDR3 spans 16 amino acids. Germline CDR1 and CDR2: LGHNA and YSLEER. CDR3 nucleotides: TGCGCCAGCAGCCAAGATAAGGCGGGGGCGAAGGATACGCAGTATTTT. This sequence encodes CASSQDKAGAKDTQYF.

The genes are TRBV9 and TRBJ2-5; 10 nucleotides align to TRBD2. Germline values: CDR1 SGDLS, CDR2 YYNGEE. V lost 1 base and J lost 1; bases outside the gene matches: 4. The CDR3 consists of 16 residues. The CDR3 bases are TGTGCCAGCAGCGTATCAAGCGGGGGGGTCCAAGAGACCCAGTACTTC. Protein sequence: CASSVSSGGVQETQYF.

This chain links TRBV7-9 with TRBJ2-1, with 13 bases fitting TRBD2. The CDR3 length is 15 residues. The germline V gene has CDR1 SEHNR and CDR2 FQNEAQ (reference sequence). The junction had 6 bases not matched to a gene; V was cut back by 3 bases and J by 10 bases. This chain's CDR3 is CASSFPLAGGREQFF. The CDR3 DNA reads TGTGCCAGCAGCTTTCCACTAGCGGGGGGGAGAGAGCAGTTCTTC. Complete variable domain (other parts from reference TRBV7-9 and TRBJ2-1): DTGVSQNPRHKITKRGQNVTFRCDPISEHNRLYWYRQTLGQGPEFLTYFQNEAQLEKSRLLSDRFSAERPKGSFSTLEIQRTEQGDSAMYLCASSFPLAGGREQFFGPGTRLTVL.

The chain links TRBV5-6 to TRBJ2-2; no reliable D call. The CDR3 length is 14 residues. The ends were cut back, 2 bases at V and 0 bases at J, with 5 bases in the middle. Germline V lookup: CDR1 SGHDT, CDR2 YYEEEE. Here the CDR3 reads CASSLLANTGELFF. CDR3 bases: TGTGCCAGCAGCTTACTCGCGAACACCGGGGAGCTGTTTTTT.

J is TRBJ2-1 and V is TRBV27; no reliable D call. The CDR3 sequence is 14 residues long. V was pared by 6 bases and J by 0 bases, with 9 bases between. Germline V lookup: CDR1 MNHEY, CDR2 SMNVEV (reference sequence). The CDR3 DNA reads as TGTGCCAGCAGCCTGGGCCCCTCCTACAATGAGCAGTTCTTC. It specifies CASSLGPSYNEQFF.

The rearrangement uses TRBV6-5 and TRBJ2-5; 11 bases are shared with TRBD2. CDR3 length: 16 amino acids. Germline V gives CDR1 MNHEY, CDR2 SVGAGI. V dropped 1 base and J dropped 1; count of bases not matched to a gene: 2. The CDR3 sequence: CASSYLLAGGQETQYF. DNA for the CDR3: TGTGCCAGCAGTTACTTGCTAGCGGGGGGCCAAGAGACCCAGTACTTC.

This clone was seen only a few times. The gene calls are TRBV19 and TRBJ1-6, with 10 bases aligning to TRBD1. CDR1 and CDR2 from the germline V gene are LNHDA and SQIVND (reference sequence). CDR3 length: 15 residues. Germline trimming cut 7 bases from V and 6 bases from J; bases unmatched to any gene: 6. CDR3 nucleotide sequence: TGTGCCAGTACGACCCGGGACAGGGGTAATTCACCCCTCCACTTT. Translated, it gives CASTTRDRGNSPLHF.

The genes are TRBV5-6 and TRBJ2-2, with no clear D. Trimming left V 0 bases short and J 5 bases short, with 11 bases between. CDR1 and CDR2 (germline): SGHDT, YYEEEE. This CDR3 has 15 amino acids. The CDR3 spells CASSLARHRTGELFF. The CDR3 DNA is TGTGCCAGCAGCTTGGCCCGGCACAGAACCGGGGAGCTGTTTTTT.

The chain uses TRBV29-1 and TRBJ1-2; D not resolved. Germline CDR1 SQVTM, CDR2 ANQGSEA. CDR3 size: 13 residues. V lost 7 bases to trimming and J lost 0 bases, with 12 bases between them. The CDR3 is CSADSHPNYGYTF. The CDR3 coding sequence is TGCAGCGCTGACTCACATCCTAACTATGGCTACACCTTC.

J is TRBJ1-2 and V is TRBV13; 10 positions match TRBD1. CDR3 length: 17 amino acids. The J segment lost 3 bases and the V segment lost 5 bases, leaving 12 bases of the junction unmatched. CDR1 PRHDT and CDR2 FYEKMQ come from the germline V gene (reference sequence). The CDR3 loop reads CASSLETGGFGHYGYTF. CDR3 nucleotide sequence: TGTGCCAGCAGCCTGGAGACAGGGGGCTTTGGACACTATGGCTACACCTTC.

Here the CDR3 reads CASSVDREGSGELFF. CDR3 DNA: TGTGCCAGTAGTGTTGACAGGGAGGGGAGCGGGGAGCTGTTTTTT. The chain has TRBV19 and TRBJ2-2, with D perhaps assigned TRBD1 or TRBD2 (7 bases each). Germline loops: CDR1 LNHDA, CDR2 SQIVND (reference sequence). This CDR3 has 15 residues. V lost 5 bases and J lost 7, with 17 bases in between.

Concerning this clone itself: Other DNA sequences within the sample encode an identical CDR3. The chain links TRBV6-5 to TRBJ1-1; 9 nucleotides match TRBD1. Germline V lookup: CDR1 MNHEY, CDR2 SVGAGI. The CDR3 runs to 16 residues. V lost 0 bases to trimming and J lost 1 base; unmatched junction nucleotides: 3. The CDR3 is CASSYSLGQGNTEAFF. In nucleotides, the CDR3 is TGTGCCAGCAGTTACTCGTTGGGACAGGGGAACACTGAAGCTTTCTTT.

The rearrangement uses TRBV7-2 and TRBJ1-1, with unresolved D. V lost 5 bases, J lost 0 bases, and 16 bases lay in between. The germline gives CDR1 SGHTA, CDR2 FQGNSA. The CDR3 sequence is 16 residues long. CDR3 residues: CASSALPEAMNTEAFF. The CDR3 nucleotides read TGTGCCAGCAGCGCCCTTCCAGAGGCGATGAACACTGAAGCTTTCTTT. Based on the CDR3 plus reference TRBV7-2 and TRBJ1-1, the full variable domain is GAGVSQSPSNKVTEKGKDVELRCDPISGHTALYWYRQSLGQGLEFLIYFQGNSAPDKSGLPSDRFSAERTGGSVSTLTIQRTQQEDSAVYLCASSALPEAMNTEAFFGQGTRLTVV.